Listed below are T cell receptor beta chains from one sample, sequenced in a study of response to subunit inactivated influenza vaccine. One entry per CDR3 protein, called by TCRdb with MiXCR from the RT-PCR reads. The data hold more than 550,000 distinct CDR3 sequences, with approximately 10% observed a single time. The sequenced sample was PBMCs from blood, obtained on the day of vaccination. These receptors all stem from a man aged 50 or older who received an inactivated influenza vaccine. Both conserved end residues are part of each CDR3. The order of the fields is D gene, J gene, clone size, V gene, CDR3 protein, CDR3 DNA. The D gene is left open where the match is weak. A row's size may be missing; if present it is once, few, many or a size class.

d_gene: -
j_gene: TRBJ2-7
abundance: few
v_gene: TRBV4-2
CDR3aa: CASSQDGAYEQYF
CDR3nt: TGTGCCAGCAGCCAAGACGGGGCATACGAGCAGTACTTC

d_gene: TRBD1
j_gene: TRBJ2-1
abundance: few
v_gene: TRBV5-1
CDR3aa: CASSEDRGVGEQFF
CDR3nt: TGCGCCAGCAGCGAAGACAGGGGTGTAGGTGAGCAGTTCTTC

d_gene: TRBD1
j_gene: TRBJ2-7
abundance: few
v_gene: TRBV12-3/TRBV12-4
CDR3aa: CASSLLRTGRNYEQYF
CDR3nt: TGTGCCAGCAGTTTACTTCGGACAGGTCGGAACTACGAGCAGTACTTC

d_gene: -
j_gene: TRBJ1-3
abundance: -
v_gene: TRBV28
CDR3aa: CASSWGAGNTIYF
CDR3nt: TGTGCCAGCAGTTGGGGGGCCGGAAACACCATATATTTT

d_gene: TRBD1
j_gene: TRBJ2-1
abundance: few
v_gene: TRBV4-1
CDR3aa: CASSHGDRAPLRMYNEQFF
CDR3nt: TGCGCCAGCAGCCATGGGGACAGGGCCCCCCTCAGGATGTACAATGAGCAGTTCTTC

d_gene: -
j_gene: TRBJ1-2
abundance: -
v_gene: TRBV3-1
CDR3aa: CASSQVTQANYGYTF
CDR3nt: TGTGCCAGCAGCCAAGTGACACAGGCTAACTATGGCTACACCTTC

d_gene: -
j_gene: TRBJ2-3
abundance: many
v_gene: TRBV12-3/TRBV12-4
CDR3aa: CASSLLLRTDTQYF
CDR3nt: TGTGCCAGCAGTTTGTTGCTTCGCACAGATACGCAGTATTTT

d_gene: -
j_gene: TRBJ2-1
abundance: few
v_gene: TRBV20-1
CDR3aa: CSVFGQYNEQFF
CDR3nt: TGCAGTGTCTTCGGGCAGTACAATGAGCAGTTCTTC

d_gene: -
j_gene: TRBJ2-1
abundance: few
v_gene: TRBV2
CDR3aa: CASSEEVEQFF
CDR3nt: TGTGCCAGCAGTGAAGAGGTTGAGCAGTTCTTC

d_gene: -
j_gene: TRBJ2-3
abundance: many
v_gene: TRBV30
CDR3aa: CAWRKTGVGEWTQYF
CDR3nt: TGTGCCTGGAGGAAGACCGGGGTCGGGGAGTGGACGCAGTATTTT

d_gene: -
j_gene: TRBJ2-7
abundance: -
v_gene: TRBV14
CDR3aa: CASSRTGPRDEQYF
CDR3nt: TGTGCCAGCAGCCGTACTGGCCCTAGAGACGAGCAGTACTTC

d_gene: -
j_gene: TRBJ2-5
abundance: many
v_gene: TRBV29-1
CDR3aa: CSVAIETGRGGTQYF
CDR3nt: TGCAGCGTTGCTATTGAGACAGGGCGGGGCGGGACCCAGTACTTC

d_gene: TRBD1
j_gene: TRBJ1-1
abundance: many
v_gene: TRBV20-1
CDR3aa: CSARDRWTGEAFF
CDR3nt: TGCAGTGCTAGAGATCGGTGGACAGGGGAAGCTTTCTTT

d_gene: -
j_gene: TRBJ2-7
abundance: -
v_gene: TRBV12-3/TRBV12-4
CDR3aa: CASSPRDTPRKQYF
CDR3nt: TGTGCCAGCAGTCCACGGGACACCCCTAGAAAGCAGTACTTC

d_gene: -
j_gene: TRBJ2-7
abundance: few
v_gene: TRBV11-2
CDR3aa: CASSFVPGSTYEQYF
CDR3nt: TGTGCCAGCAGCTTCGTCCCTGGGAGTACCTACGAGCAGTACTTC

d_gene: -
j_gene: TRBJ1-3
abundance: few
v_gene: TRBV29-1
CDR3aa: CSVEVYSPFSGNTIYF
CDR3nt: TGCAGCGTTGAAGTTTACAGCCCTTTCTCTGGAAACACCATATATTTT

d_gene: -
j_gene: TRBJ2-1
abundance: -
v_gene: TRBV20-1
CDR3aa: CSARRGGRSGEQFF
CDR3nt: TGCAGTGCTAGAAGGGGGGGGCGATCGGGTGAGCAGTTCTTC

d_gene: TRBD2
j_gene: TRBJ2-1
abundance: few
v_gene: TRBV11-1
CDR3aa: CASSHLPGLANSSYNEQFF
CDR3nt: TGTGCCAGCAGCCACCTACCGGGACTAGCGAATAGCTCCTACAATGAGCAGTTCTTC

d_gene: -
j_gene: TRBJ2-2
abundance: -
v_gene: TRBV20-1
CDR3aa: CSAREDDIATGELFF
CDR3nt: TGCAGTGCTAGGGAAGATGACATTGCCACCGGGGAGCTGTTTTTT

d_gene: -
j_gene: TRBJ2-1
abundance: -
v_gene: TRBV28
CDR3aa: CASRKSSYNEQFF
CDR3nt: TGTGCCAGCAGGAAGAGCTCCTACAATGAGCAGTTCTTC

d_gene: -
j_gene: TRBJ1-1
abundance: few
v_gene: TRBV19
CDR3aa: CASSPTGRRNTEAFF
CDR3nt: TGTGCCAGTAGTCCGACGGGACGGAGGAACACTGAAGCTTTCTTT

d_gene: -
j_gene: TRBJ1-4
abundance: many
v_gene: TRBV28
CDR3aa: CASSSFRGRGWANEKLFF
CDR3nt: TGTGCCAGCAGTTCATTCAGGGGCCGAGGGTGGGCTAATGAAAAACTGTTTTTT

d_gene: TRBD2
j_gene: TRBJ2-5
abundance: -
v_gene: TRBV20-1
CDR3aa: CSARGLLAVQETQYF
CDR3nt: TGCAGTGCTAGAGGACTCCTAGCGGTCCAAGAGACCCAGTACTTC

d_gene: -
j_gene: TRBJ1-1
abundance: few
v_gene: TRBV15
CDR3aa: CATSSLTYTEAFF
CDR3nt: TGTGCCACCAGCAGCTTGACATACACTGAAGCTTTCTTT

d_gene: TRBD1
j_gene: TRBJ1-1
abundance: few
v_gene: TRBV6-2/TRBV6-3
CDR3aa: CASSPRQGTSYIGTEAFF
CDR3nt: TGTGCCAGCAGCCCCCGACAGGGGACCTCCTATATCGGCACTGAAGCTTTCTTT

d_gene: -
j_gene: TRBJ2-5
abundance: -
v_gene: TRBV12-3/TRBV12-4
CDR3aa: CDSSLDTSVETQYF
CDR3nt: TGTGACAGCAGCCTGGACACGTCCGTAGAGACCCAGTACTTC

d_gene: -
j_gene: TRBJ2-7
abundance: few
v_gene: TRBV12-3/TRBV12-4
CDR3aa: CASSFIQGRTYEQYF
CDR3nt: TGTGCCAGCAGTTTTATTCAGGGGAGGACCTACGAGCAGTACTTC

d_gene: -
j_gene: TRBJ1-1
abundance: few
v_gene: TRBV5-1
CDR3aa: CASRLGSTEAFF
CDR3nt: TGCGCCAGCAGGCTGGGGAGTACTGAAGCTTTCTTT

d_gene: -
j_gene: TRBJ2-6
abundance: many
v_gene: TRBV4-1
CDR3aa: CASSQEWFPGPGTSGANVLTF
CDR3nt: TGCGCCAGCAGCCAAGAATGGTTCCCGGGCCCTGGTACTTCTGGGGCCAACGTCCTGACTTTC

d_gene: TRBD1
j_gene: TRBJ1-1
abundance: -
v_gene: TRBV30
CDR3aa: CAQGEGTLLF
CDR3nt: TGTGCCCAGGGGGAAGGGACGCTCCTTTTT

d_gene: -
j_gene: TRBJ2-5
abundance: -
v_gene: TRBV28
CDR3aa: CASSFFLPLQGAQYF
CDR3nt: TGTGCCAGCAGTTTTTTCCTGCCCCTCCAAGGGGCCCAGTACTTC

d_gene: TRBD2
j_gene: TRBJ2-1
abundance: many
v_gene: TRBV20-1
CDR3aa: CSARDFGTSDNEQFF
CDR3nt: TGCAGTGCTAGAGATTTTGGGACTAGCGACAATGAGCAGTTCTTC

d_gene: TRBD2
j_gene: TRBJ2-7
abundance: few
v_gene: TRBV3-1
CDR3aa: CASSRGLAGQDEQYF
CDR3nt: TGTGCCAGCAGCCGAGGACTAGCGGGCCAGGACGAGCAGTACTTC

d_gene: TRBD1
j_gene: TRBJ2-4
abundance: -
v_gene: TRBV5-5
CDR3aa: CASSWPTGDGKNIQYF
CDR3nt: TGTGCCAGCAGCTGGCCGACAGGGGATGGCAAAAACATTCAGTACTTC

d_gene: -
j_gene: TRBJ2-7
abundance: few
v_gene: TRBV29-1
CDR3aa: CSVGGTDTYEQYF
CDR3nt: TGCAGCGTTGGAGGGACTGATACCTACGAGCAGTACTTC

d_gene: -
j_gene: TRBJ2-7
abundance: -
v_gene: TRBV9
CDR3aa: CASSVGWDGYEQYF
CDR3nt: TGTGCCAGCAGCGTAGGATGGGACGGCTACGAGCAGTACTTC

d_gene: -
j_gene: TRBJ2-4
abundance: many
v_gene: TRBV10-3
CDR3aa: CAISEGRKNIQYF
CDR3nt: TGTGCCATCAGTGAGGGGCGCAAAAACATTCAGTACTTC